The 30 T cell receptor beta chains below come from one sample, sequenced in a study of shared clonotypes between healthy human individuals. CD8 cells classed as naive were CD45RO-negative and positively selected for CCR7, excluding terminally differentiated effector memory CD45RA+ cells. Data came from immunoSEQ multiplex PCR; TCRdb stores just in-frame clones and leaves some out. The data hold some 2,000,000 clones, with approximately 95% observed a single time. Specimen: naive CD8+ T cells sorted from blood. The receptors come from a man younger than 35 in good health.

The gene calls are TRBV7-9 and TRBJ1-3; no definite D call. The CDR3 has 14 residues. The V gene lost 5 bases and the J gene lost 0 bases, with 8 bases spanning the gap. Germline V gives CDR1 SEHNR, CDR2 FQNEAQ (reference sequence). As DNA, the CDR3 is TGTGCCAGCAGCCAAGGACTCTCTGGAAACACCATATATTTT. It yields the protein CASSQGLSGNTIYF.

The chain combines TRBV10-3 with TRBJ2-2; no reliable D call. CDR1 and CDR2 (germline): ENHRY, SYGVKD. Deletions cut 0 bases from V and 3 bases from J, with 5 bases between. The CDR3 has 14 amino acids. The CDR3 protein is CAISESTHTGELFF. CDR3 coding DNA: TGTGCCATCAGTGAGTCTACACACACCGGGGAGCTGTTTTTT.

The chain's CDR3 is CTASGLPYNEQFF. The CDR3 DNA reads as TGCACTGCTTCGGGACTACCCTACAATGAGCAGTTCTTC. This chain connects TRBV29-1 to TRBJ2-1; 7 bases match TRBD2. This CDR3 has 13 amino acids. Germline CDR1 SQVTM, CDR2 ANQGSEA.

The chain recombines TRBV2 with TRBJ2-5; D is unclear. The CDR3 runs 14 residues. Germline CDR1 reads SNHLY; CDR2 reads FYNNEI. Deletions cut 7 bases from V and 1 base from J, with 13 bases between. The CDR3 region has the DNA TGTGCCAGCAACCCGCGCGGCGGCCAAGAGACCCAGTACTTC. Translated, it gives CASNPRGGQETQYF.

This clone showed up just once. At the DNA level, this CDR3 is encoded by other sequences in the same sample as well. The CDR3 reads CASSFEETQYF. The CDR3 nucleotides are TGTGCCAGCAGCTTTGAAGAGACCCAGTACTTC. The V and J genes are TRBV13 and TRBJ2-5; D unresolved. The CDR3 is 11 residues long. V gave up 3 bases and J gave up 3 bases, with 2 bases separating them. In germline, CDR1 is PRHDT, CDR2 FYEKMQ (reference sequence).

This CDR3 reads CAISEWDGTYEQYF. The CDR3 bases are TGTGCCATCAGTGAATGGGACGGCACCTACGAGCAGTACTTC. The chain couples TRBV10-3 to TRBJ2-7, with D perhaps being TRBD1 or TRBD2 (5 bases each). Germline V gives CDR1 ENHRY, CDR2 SYGVKD. V was cut by 3 bases and J by 2 bases, with 11 bases left in between. This CDR3 is built from 14 residues.

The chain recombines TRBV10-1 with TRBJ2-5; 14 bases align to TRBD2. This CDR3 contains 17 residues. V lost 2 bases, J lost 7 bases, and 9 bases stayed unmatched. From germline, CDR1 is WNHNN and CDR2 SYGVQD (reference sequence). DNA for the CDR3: TGCGCCAGCAGTGAGAATGCGGGACTAGCGGGAGTGGGGACCCAGTACTTC. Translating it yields CASSENAGLAGVGTQYF.

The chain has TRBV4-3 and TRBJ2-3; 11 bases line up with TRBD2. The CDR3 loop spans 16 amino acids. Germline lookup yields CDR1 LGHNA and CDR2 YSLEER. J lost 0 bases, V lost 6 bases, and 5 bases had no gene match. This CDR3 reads CASSTGTSGSTDTQYF. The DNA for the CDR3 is TGCGCCAGCAGTACCGGGACTAGCGGAAGCACAGATACGCAGTATTTT.

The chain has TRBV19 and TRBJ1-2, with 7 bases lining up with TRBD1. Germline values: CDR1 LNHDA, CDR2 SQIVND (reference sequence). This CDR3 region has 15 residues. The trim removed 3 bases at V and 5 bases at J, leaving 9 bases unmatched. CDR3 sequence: CASSIGGQSLYGYTF. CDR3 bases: TGTGCCAGTAGTATCGGGGGACAGAGTTTATATGGCTACACCTTC.

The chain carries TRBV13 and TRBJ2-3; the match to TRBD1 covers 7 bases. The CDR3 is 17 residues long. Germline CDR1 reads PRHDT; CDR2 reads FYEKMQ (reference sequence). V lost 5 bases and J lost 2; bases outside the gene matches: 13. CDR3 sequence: CASSDATETGNTDTQYF. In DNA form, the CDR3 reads TGTGCCAGCAGCGATGCGACCGAGACAGGGAACACAGATACGCAGTATTTT. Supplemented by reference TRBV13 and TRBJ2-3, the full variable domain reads AAGVIQSPRHLIKEKRETATLKCYPIPRHDTVYWYQQGPGQDPQFLISFYEKMQSDKGSIPDRFSAQQFSDYHSELNMSSLELGDSALYFCASSDATETGNTDTQYFGPGTRLTVL.

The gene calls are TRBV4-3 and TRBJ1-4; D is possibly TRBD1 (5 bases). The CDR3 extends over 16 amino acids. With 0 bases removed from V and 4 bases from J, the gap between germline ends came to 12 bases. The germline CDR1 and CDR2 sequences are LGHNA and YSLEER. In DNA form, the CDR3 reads TGCGCCAGCAGCCAAGAAAGGACATTGATTAATGAAAAACTGTTTTTT. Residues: CASSQERTLINEKLFF.

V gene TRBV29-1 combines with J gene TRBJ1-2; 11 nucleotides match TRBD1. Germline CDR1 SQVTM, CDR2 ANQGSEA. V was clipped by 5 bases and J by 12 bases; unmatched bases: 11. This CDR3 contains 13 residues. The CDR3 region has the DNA TGCAGCGTTCCGGGACAGGGGGAGCCTGATGACACCTTC. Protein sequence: CSVPGQGEPDDTF.

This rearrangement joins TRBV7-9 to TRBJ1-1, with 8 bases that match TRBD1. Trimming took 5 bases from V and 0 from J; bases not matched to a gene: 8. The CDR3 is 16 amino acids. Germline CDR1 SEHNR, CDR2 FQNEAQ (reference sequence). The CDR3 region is CASSNTGGGMNTEAFF. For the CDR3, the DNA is TGTGCCAGCAGCAACACAGGGGGAGGTATGAACACTGAAGCTTTCTTT. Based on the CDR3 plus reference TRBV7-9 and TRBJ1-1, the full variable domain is DTGVSQNPRHKITKRGQNVTFRCDPISEHNRLYWYRQTLGQGPEFLTYFQNEAQLEKSRLLSDRFSAERPKGSFSTLEIQRTEQGDSAMYLCASSNTGGGMNTEAFFGQGTRLTVV.

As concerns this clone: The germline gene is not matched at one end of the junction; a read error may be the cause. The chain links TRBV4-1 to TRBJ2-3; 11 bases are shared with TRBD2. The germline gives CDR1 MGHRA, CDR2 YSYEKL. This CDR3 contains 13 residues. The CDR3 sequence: CASSQGIAGGPTF. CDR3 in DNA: TGCGCCAGCAGCCAGGGAATAGCGGGGGGGCCGACATTT.

The CDR3 DNA reads as TGTGCCAGCAGTGAGCTGGGACTGATTCCTTGGGAGCAGTACTTC. Amino acids: CASSELGLIPWEQYF. V usage is TRBV27 and J usage is TRBJ2-7; tentative D call: TRBD2 (6 bases). The CDR3 runs to 15 residues. Trimming removed 5 bases at V and 7 bases at J, with 21 bases between. The germline gives CDR1 MNHEY, CDR2 SMNVEV (reference sequence).

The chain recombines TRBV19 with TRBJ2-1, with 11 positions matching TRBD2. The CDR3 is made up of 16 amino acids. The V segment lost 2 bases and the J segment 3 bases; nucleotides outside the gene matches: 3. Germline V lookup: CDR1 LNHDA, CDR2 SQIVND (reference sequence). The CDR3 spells CASSISLAGGYNEQFF. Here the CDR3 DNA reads TGTGCCAGTAGTATAAGCCTAGCGGGAGGCTACAATGAGCAGTTCTTC.

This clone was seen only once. The CDR3 loop is CASRLGTGNEKLFF. The CDR3, as DNA: TGTGCCAGCAGACTAGGGACAGGGAATGAAAAACTGTTTTTT. The J gene is TRBJ1-4, the V gene TRBV6-6; 9 bases align to TRBD1. Germline loops: CDR1 MNHNY, CDR2 SVGAGI (reference sequence). CDR3 length equals 14 residues. The J segment lost 5 bases and the V segment lost 6 bases, leaving 4 bases of the junction unmatched.

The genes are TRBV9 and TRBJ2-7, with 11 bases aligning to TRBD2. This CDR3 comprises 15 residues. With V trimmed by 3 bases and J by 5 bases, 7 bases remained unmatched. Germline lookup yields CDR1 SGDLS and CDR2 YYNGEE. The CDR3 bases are TGTGCCAGCAGCGGGGGACTAGCGGATTGGGACGAGCAGTACTTC. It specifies CASSGGLADWDEQYF.

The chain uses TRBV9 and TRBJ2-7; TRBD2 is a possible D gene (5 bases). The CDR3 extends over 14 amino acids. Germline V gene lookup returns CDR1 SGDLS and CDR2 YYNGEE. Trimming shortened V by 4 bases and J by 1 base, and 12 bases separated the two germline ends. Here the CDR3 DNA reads TGTGCCAGCAGCCCGAGCCGGGGTTCCTACGAGCAGTACTTC. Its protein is CASSPSRGSYEQYF.

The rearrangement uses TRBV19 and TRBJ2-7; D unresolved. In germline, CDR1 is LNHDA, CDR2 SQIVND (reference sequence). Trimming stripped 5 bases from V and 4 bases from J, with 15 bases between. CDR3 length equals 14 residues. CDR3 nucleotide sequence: TGTGCCAGTAGTCCCAACTTGTTTGGTTACGAGCAGTACTTC. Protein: CASSPNLFGYEQYF.

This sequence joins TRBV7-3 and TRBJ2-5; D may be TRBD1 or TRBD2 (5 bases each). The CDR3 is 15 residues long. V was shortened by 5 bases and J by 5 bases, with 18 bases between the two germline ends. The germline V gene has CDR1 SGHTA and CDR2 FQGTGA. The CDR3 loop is CASSLGPGLWETQYF. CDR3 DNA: TGTGCCAGCAGCCTGGGACCAGGGCTCTGGGAGACCCAGTACTTC.

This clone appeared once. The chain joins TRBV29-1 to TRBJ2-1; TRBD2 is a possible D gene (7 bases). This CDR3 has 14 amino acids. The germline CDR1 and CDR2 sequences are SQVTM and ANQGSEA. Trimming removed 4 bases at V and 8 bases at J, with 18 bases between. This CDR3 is CSVVGSGGIDEQFF. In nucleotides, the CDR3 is TGCAGCGTTGTGGGTTCGGGGGGCATAGATGAGCAGTTCTTC.

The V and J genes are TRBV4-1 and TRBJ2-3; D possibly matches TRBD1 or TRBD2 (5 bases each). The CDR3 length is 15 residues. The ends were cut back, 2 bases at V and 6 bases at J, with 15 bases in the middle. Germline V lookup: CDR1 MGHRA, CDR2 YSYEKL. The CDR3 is CASSQNGTPRDTQYF. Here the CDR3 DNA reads TGCGCCAGCAGCCAAAACGGGACCCCCCGGGATACGCAGTATTTT.

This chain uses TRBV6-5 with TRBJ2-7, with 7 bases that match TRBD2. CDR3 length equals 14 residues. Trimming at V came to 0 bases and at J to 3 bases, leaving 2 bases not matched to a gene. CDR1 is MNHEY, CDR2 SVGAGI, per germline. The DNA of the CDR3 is TGTGCCAGCAGTTACTCGGGGGGGATCTACGAGCAGTACTTC. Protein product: CASSYSGGIYEQYF.

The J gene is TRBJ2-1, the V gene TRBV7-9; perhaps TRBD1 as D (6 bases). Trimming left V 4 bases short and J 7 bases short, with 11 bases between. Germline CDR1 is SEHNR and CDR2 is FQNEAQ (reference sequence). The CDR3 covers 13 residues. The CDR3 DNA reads TGTGCCAGCAGCTCAACGGGACAAAATGAGCAGTTCTTC. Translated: CASSSTGQNEQFF.

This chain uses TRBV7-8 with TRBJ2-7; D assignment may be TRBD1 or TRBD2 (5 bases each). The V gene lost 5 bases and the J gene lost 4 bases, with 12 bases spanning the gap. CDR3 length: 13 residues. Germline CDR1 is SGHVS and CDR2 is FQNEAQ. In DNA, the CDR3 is TGTGCCAGCAGCCGAGGGGTAGGGTACGAGCAGTACTTC. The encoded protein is CASSRGVGYEQYF.

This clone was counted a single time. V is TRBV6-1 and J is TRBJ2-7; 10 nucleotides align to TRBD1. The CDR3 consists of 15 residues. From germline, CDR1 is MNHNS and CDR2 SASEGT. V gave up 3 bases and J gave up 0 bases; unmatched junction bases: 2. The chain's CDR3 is CASSEDRGSSYEQYF. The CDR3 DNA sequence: TGTGCCAGCAGTGAGGACAGGGGGAGCTCCTACGAGCAGTACTTC.

The CDR3 sequence: CASSLGLAGGDNEQYF. The CDR3, as DNA: TGTGCCAGCAGCTTAGGGTTAGCGGGAGGCGATAACGAGCAGTACTTC. V and J are TRBV7-2 and TRBJ2-7; 10 nucleotides line up with TRBD2. The CDR3 loop spans 16 amino acids. Trimming at V came to 1 base and at J to 5 bases, leaving 8 bases not matched to a gene. The germline gives CDR1 SGHTA, CDR2 FQGNSA.

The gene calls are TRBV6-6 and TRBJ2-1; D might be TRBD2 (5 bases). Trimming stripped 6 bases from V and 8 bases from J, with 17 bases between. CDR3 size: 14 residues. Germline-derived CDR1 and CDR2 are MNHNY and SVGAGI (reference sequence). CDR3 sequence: CASSPTASIYEQFF. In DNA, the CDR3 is TGTGCCAGCAGCCCGACGGCTAGCATCTATGAGCAGTTCTTC.

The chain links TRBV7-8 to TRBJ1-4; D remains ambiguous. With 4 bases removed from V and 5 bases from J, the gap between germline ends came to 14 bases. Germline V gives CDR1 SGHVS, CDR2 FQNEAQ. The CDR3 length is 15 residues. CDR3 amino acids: CASSSTSGRNEKLFF. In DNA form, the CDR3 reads TGTGCCAGCAGCTCCACTTCGGGTCGAAATGAAAAACTGTTTTTT. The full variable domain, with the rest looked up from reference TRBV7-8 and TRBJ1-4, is GAGVSQSPRYKVAKRGQDVALRCDPISGHVSLFWYQQALGQGPEFLTYFQNEAQLDKSGLPSDRFFAERPEGSVSTLKIQRTQQEDSAVYLCASSSTSGRNEKLFFGSGTQLSVL.